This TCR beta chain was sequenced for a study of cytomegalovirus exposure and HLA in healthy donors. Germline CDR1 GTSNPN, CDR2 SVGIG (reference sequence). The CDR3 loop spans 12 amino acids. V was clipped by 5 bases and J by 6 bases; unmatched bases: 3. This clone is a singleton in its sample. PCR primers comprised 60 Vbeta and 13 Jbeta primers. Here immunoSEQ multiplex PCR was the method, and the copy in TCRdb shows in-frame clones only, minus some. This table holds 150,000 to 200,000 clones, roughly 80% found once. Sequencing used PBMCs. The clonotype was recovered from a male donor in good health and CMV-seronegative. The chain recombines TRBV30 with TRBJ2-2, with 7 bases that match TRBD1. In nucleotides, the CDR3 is TGTGCCTGGCGTCAGGGGGCCGGGGAGCTGTTTTTT. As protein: CAWRQGAGELFF. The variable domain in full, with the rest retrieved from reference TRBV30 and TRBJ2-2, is SQTIHQWPATLVQPVGSPLSLECTVEGTSNPNLYWYRQAAGRGLQLLFYSVGIGQISSEVPQNLSASRPQDRQFILSSKKLLLSDSGFYLCAWRQGAGELFFGEGSRLTVL.